This TCR beta chain was recorded in a study of tissue T cells after allogeneic stem cell transplantation (dated by TCRdb to the early 2020s). At the level of the whole study: TCR beta repertoires were profiled across many tissues obtained from research autopsies of patients with and without GVHD, as well as in mouse models of GVHD. On the human side, the study was prospective and observational, with no blinding or randomization. On the study overall, not on this receptor specifically: The patient cohort was small and varied clinically, and sampling depth was recognized as a limitation. In both patients and mice, T cells from blood and spleen covered only a limited part of the TCR repertoire found in tissues. Not many T cell clones showed up in more than one patient, yet clustering based on motifs uncovered repertoire signatures that were shared across patients in a tissue-specific way. Which tissue TCRs were alloreactive or antigen-specific was not determined in the study, and some of the clones might have been host cells that persisted. Within patients, how anatomically similar the tissues were was a key factor in shaping TCR repertoire composition, regardless of disease or transplant status.

Its CDR3 holds 15 amino acids, cysteine through phenylalanine. Part of the CDR3 DNA is given, 42 bases translated from base 1. Ends trimmed: V by 4 bases, J by 7 bases; bases unmatched to a gene: 7. The germline V gene (reference sequence) yields NNHNN for CDR1 and SYGAGS for CDR2. This clone was seen only a few times. Its antigen remains unidentified. This receptor came from a mouse, so its gene names and germline sequences are mouse ones too. The CDR3 is cut off 1 residue early in the read; its end comes from the germline J gene. Receptors were amplified or captured by the immunoSEQ multiplex PCR assay. Adaptive Biotechnologies performed TCRbeta CDR3 sequencing at survey depth and reported CDR3 sequences, V/J genes, productive frequency, and template counts. Amplification of TCR beta CDR3 regions started from genomic DNA instead of RNA. The paper's data handling went like this. Pairwise repertoire overlap between tissues was quantified with Jensen-Shannon divergence, where 1 means complete divergence and 0 identical. Based on pairwise JSD values, tissues were grouped by single-linkage agglomerative hierarchical clustering, and the results were shown as dendrograms. GLIPH2 was applied to all patient samples using simulation_depth 1000, kmer_min_depth 3, and cdr3_length_cutoff 8, and only groups with more than two unique CDR3s were retained. In a standardized tissue-overlap score, Jaccard GLIPH-group overlap across patients was extrapolated to a standard repertoire size of 1000 clones. Linear mixed-effect models, with tissue included as a fixed effect and individual included as a random effect, were used to assess associations of diversity with clinical or experimental variables. TCRdb stores this immuneACCESS table with in-frame sequences only. Part of the clones is absent; in the studies checked, under half of the shortfall reflects unresolved V genes, and no reason is known for the rest. V and J calls and clone size follow that table, whereas D and trimming were derived from the DNA. The sample data list 6,500 to 10,000 clones, and approximately 50% of these were observed just once. Of the sample, around 8% falls within the top ten clones.

This specimen's time point label, interpreted: mouse harvest day 7 after allogeneic transplant. Mouse grafts combined 10^7 T-cell-depleted bone marrow cells with 10^6 splenic CD5+ T cells, given via tail vein injection. Mouse GVHD was modeled in a major MHC-mismatch B6 (H2b) into BALB/c (H2d) model, with tissues profiled at day 7 or 14. On day 7 or 14 post-transplant, mouse tissues and retro-orbital blood were harvested with separate sterile tools for each animal, and livers were flushed before harvest. Before genomic DNA isolation with the DNeasy Blood & Tissue Kit, mouse tissues were minced with razor blades in buffered saline.

The V gene is TRBV13-2 and the J gene is TRBJ1-4, with 10 bases in between that match TRBD1. This TCR came from a female BALB/c mouse given C57BL/6 T cells with graft-versus-host disease after an allogeneic hematopoietic cell transplant. Input material: gut tissue. The CDR3 reads as follows: CASGHPGQGSERLFF. The covered CDR3 bases are TGTGCCAGCGGTCATCCGGGACAGGGGAGCGAAAGATTATTT.